The 28 T cell receptor beta chains below come from one sample, sequenced in a study of shared clonotypes between healthy human individuals. Sequenced by immunoSEQ multiplex PCR; TCRdb stores in-frame clones only, minus some. The sample shows about 610,000 clones, roughly 97% of them seen only once. The sequenced material came from naive CD4+ T cells sorted from blood. The subset: CD45RA+ positively selected. The receptors stem from a woman in her 30s in good health.

Here the CDR3 DNA reads TGTGCCATCAGTGACACCGGACAGGCCACATACAATGAGCAGTTCTTC. Encoded protein: CAISDTGQATYNEQFF. The rearrangement uses TRBV10-3 and TRBJ2-1; 7 positions match TRBD1. Per the germline V gene, CDR1 is ENHRY and CDR2 is SYGVKD. The CDR3 has 16 amino acids. The junction had 9 bases not matched to a gene; V was cut back by 3 bases and J by 4 bases.

CDR3 DNA: TGTGCCAGCAGTGATAGGAACAATCAGCCCCAGCATTTT. Protein: CASSDRNNQPQHF. The chain employs TRBV2 and TRBJ1-5; D uncertain. V was pared by 3 bases and J by 3 bases, with 6 bases between. CDR3 length: 13 residues. Per the germline V gene, CDR1 is SNHLY and CDR2 is FYNNEI.

This chain joins TRBV9 and TRBJ1-2; weak D call: TRBD1 (6 bases). Looked up from germline, CDR1 is SGDLS and CDR2 is YYNGEE. The CDR3 sequence is 13 residues long. The germline V and J ends were trimmed by 3 bases and 3 bases, with 9 bases remaining between them. In DNA, the CDR3 is TGTGCCAGCAGCGGAGGGGGACACTATGGCTACACCTTC. It translates to CASSGGGHYGYTF.

This chain joins TRBV5-1 and TRBJ2-3; D uncertain. V shed 0 bases and J shed 1 base, with 3 bases lying between them. The CDR3 length is 13 residues. Germline V gene sequence: CDR1 SGHRS, CDR2 YFSETQ. CDR3 nucleotides: TGCGCCAGCAGCTTGGATCGCACAGATACGCAGTATTTT. Its translation: CASSLDRTDTQYF. Full variable domain (missing parts from reference TRBV5-1 and TRBJ2-3): KAGVTQTPRYLIKTRGQQVTLSCSPISGHRSVSWYQQTPGQGLQFLFEYFSETQRNKGNFPGRFSGRQFSNSRSEMNVSTLELGDSALYLCASSLDRTDTQYFGPGTRLTVL.

Details on this clone: The junction departs from germline at one end; a sequencing error may be responsible. The rearrangement uses TRBV18 and TRBJ2-7; TRBD2 agrees at 13 bases. The CDR3 consists of 14 residues. Germline values: CDR1 KGHSH, CDR2 LQKENI. CDR3 DNA: TGTGCCAGCTCGCTAACTAGCGGGAGGGCCAACCCCGACTTC. Protein product: CASSLTSGRANPDF.

CDR3 bases: TGTGCCAGCAGCCCCTACCCAAGCCGGGGGAATGAGCAGTTCTTC. This sequence encodes CASSPYPSRGNEQFF. V is TRBV5-4 and J is TRBJ2-1; perhaps TRBD2 as D (6 bases). CDR1 is SGHNT, CDR2 YYREEE, per germline (reference sequence). Between the trimmed V and J ends, which lost 4 bases and 7 bases, there was a span of 18 bases. This CDR3 contains 15 residues.

This sequence joins TRBV6-5 and TRBJ2-7; the D gene is possibly TRBD1 (5 bases). Germline V lookup: CDR1 MNHEY, CDR2 SVGAGI. The V end was cut by 2 bases, the J end by 2 bases, with 13 bases between. This CDR3 has 15 residues. The CDR3 loop is CASSYDSPYTYEQYF. The DNA for the CDR3 is TGTGCCAGCAGTTACGACAGCCCTTATACCTACGAGCAGTACTTC.

This clone was detected once. CDR3 region: CASSTQGGSYGYTF. The CDR3, as DNA: TGTGCCAGCAGTACTCAGGGCGGATCCTATGGCTACACCTTC. The rearrangement uses TRBV28 and TRBJ1-2; D is possibly TRBD1 (5 bases). Looked up from germline, CDR1 is MDHEN and CDR2 is SYDVKM. V dropped 5 bases and J dropped 4 bases, with 14 bases sitting between them. There are 14 residues in the CDR3.

As DNA, the CDR3 is TGCAGCGTTGAACTACTAGCGGGAGGGCTAGAGACCCAGTACTTC. This sequence encodes CSVELLAGGLETQYF. V is TRBV29-1 and J is TRBJ2-5; 13 bases are shared with TRBD2. V shed 2 bases, J shed 4 bases, and the junction held 4 bases outside the gene matches. The CDR3 loop spans 15 amino acids. Looked up from germline, CDR1 is SQVTM and CDR2 is ANQGSEA.

The chain uses TRBV19 and TRBJ1-5; 10 nucleotides match TRBD1. From germline, CDR1 is LNHDA and CDR2 SQIVND (reference sequence). J lost 0 bases, V lost 5 bases, and 7 bases had no gene match. The CDR3 spans 17 residues. CDR3: CASSSGTGAISNQPQHF. The DNA of the CDR3 is TGTGCCAGTAGTTCCGGGACAGGGGCAATTAGCAATCAGCCCCAGCATTTT.

Here the CDR3 DNA reads TGTGCCAGCAAAGCGAGGGCTAGCGGGAGCTACAATGAGCAGTTCTTC. Protein: CASKARASGSYNEQFF. The genes are TRBV7-9 and TRBJ2-1, with 10 bases matching TRBD2. Germline-derived CDR1 and CDR2 are SEHNR and FQNEAQ (reference sequence). The CDR3 has 16 residues. Trimming at V came to 7 bases and at J to 3 bases, leaving 9 bases not matched to a gene.

The chain links TRBV4-1 to TRBJ2-3, with 7 bases identical to TRBD2. Germline V gene lookup returns CDR1 MGHRA and CDR2 YSYEKL. J was trimmed by 0 bases and V by 3 bases; bases with no gene match: 6. The length of the CDR3 is 16 residues. The CDR3 nucleotides read TGCGCCAGCAGCCATTGGACTAGTGCTAGCACAGATACGCAGTATTTT. Protein sequence: CASSHWTSASTDTQYF.

This chain uses TRBV2 with TRBJ1-3; TRBD1 might be the D (5 bases). The CDR3 runs to 15 residues. V lost 2 bases, J lost 2 bases, and 10 bases lay in between. Germline CDR1 is SNHLY and CDR2 is FYNNEI. The CDR3 here is CASSESRVAGNTIYF. The CDR3 bases are TGTGCCAGCAGTGAAAGCAGGGTGGCTGGAAACACCATATATTTT.

This rearrangement joins TRBV7-6 to TRBJ2-3; 11 bases align to TRBD2. This CDR3 has 19 residues. Unmatched junction bases numbered 19, after V lost 5 bases and J lost 6 bases. Germline CDR1 is SGHVS and CDR2 is FNYEAQ. CDR3 nucleotides: TGTGCCAGCAGCCAGCGGGGCAAGAGTAGCGGGAGGGCCGGGGATACGCAGTATTTT. It codes for CASSQRGKSSGRAGDTQYF.

The V gene is TRBV6-5, the J gene TRBJ1-5, with no clear D. V was cut by 3 bases and J by 7 bases, with 10 bases left in between. Germline CDR1 MNHEY, CDR2 SVGAGI. The CDR3 has 13 residues. Written as DNA, the CDR3 is TGTGCCAGCAGTTATCAAGAGGGACAGCCCCAGCATTTT. Translated, it gives CASSYQEGQPQHF.

The genes are TRBV21-1 and TRBJ1-2. TRBV21-1 is a listed pseudogene. The CDR3 is 13 residues long. CDR3 loop: CARGSQNMEGYTF. The DNA for the CDR3 is TGTGCCAGGGGGTCCCAGAATATGGAGGGCTACACCTTC.

The V and J genes are TRBV20-1 and TRBJ1-2; D gene ambiguous. Trimming took 6 bases from V and 5 from J, leaving 10 bases between them. The CDR3 extends over 11 amino acids. Per germline, CDR1 DFQATT and CDR2 SNEGSKA (reference sequence). The CDR3 is CSAPNNYGYTF. In nucleotides, the CDR3 is TGCAGTGCCCCGAACAATTATGGCTACACCTTC.

Notes on this clone: The junction departs from germline at one end; a sequencing error may be responsible. The chain is built from TRBV6-6 and TRBJ1-1; D is unclear. Germline V gives CDR1 MNHNY, CDR2 SVGAGI (reference sequence). The CDR3 consists of 13 residues. The CDR3 is CAISEFINTEAFF. In DNA form, the CDR3 reads TGTGCCATCAGTGAGTTTATAAACACTGAAGCTTTCTTT.

J is TRBJ2-1 and V is TRBV2; 7 bases map to TRBD2. The ends lost 6 bases at V and 8 bases at J; junction bases unmatched: 4. Germline-derived CDR1 and CDR2 are SNHLY and FYNNEI. The CDR3 sequence is 12 residues long. CDR3: CASRDRGDEQFF. The CDR3 DNA reads as TGTGCCAGCAGGGACCGGGGGGATGAGCAGTTCTTC.

This rearrangement joins TRBV6-1 to TRBJ1-3, with D possibly matching TRBD1 (5 bases). Germline CDR1 MNHNS, CDR2 SASEGT. The CDR3 sequence is 14 residues long. Trimming took off 0 bases at V and 8 bases at J, with 11 bases between the two ends. The CDR3 loop is CASSEARVGDTIYF. The CDR3 bases are TGTGCCAGCAGTGAAGCCAGGGTTGGGGACACCATATATTTT.

The genes are TRBV7-9 and TRBJ2-1, with TRBD2 matching 9 bases. The CDR3 has 15 amino acids. The germline CDR1 and CDR2 sequences are SEHNR and FQNEAQ (reference sequence). V shed 2 bases and J 13 bases; nucleotides not matched to a gene: 12. The CDR3 protein is CASSLTGASGISQFF. Written as DNA, the CDR3 is TGTGCCAGCAGCTTAACAGGGGCTAGCGGGATTTCCCAGTTCTTC.

This sequence joins TRBV10-1 and TRBJ1-1; D might be TRBD1 (6 bases). CDR1 is WNHNN and CDR2 is SYGVQD in the germline V gene (reference sequence). The CDR3 has 15 amino acids. The V end was cut by 3 bases, the J end by 3 bases, with 14 bases between. The CDR3 DNA reads as TGCGCCAGCAGTGACATCGTACAGGGTCACACTGAAGCTTTCTTT. This translates into CASSDIVQGHTEAFF.

V gene TRBV6-1 combines with J gene TRBJ1-5; tentatively, D is TRBD1 (6 bases). CDR3 length: 14 residues. CDR1 is MNHNS and CDR2 is SASEGT in the germline V gene. V lost 4 bases and J 2 bases, leaving 9 bases between the germline ends. DNA of the CDR3: TGTGCCAGCAGTGGACAGGTAGGCAATCAGCCCCAGCATTTT. Encoded protein: CASSGQVGNQPQHF.

This clone was observed a single time. The chain carries TRBV6-1 and TRBJ1-2; no firm D call. V dropped 1 base and J dropped 4 bases, with 7 bases sitting between them. The CDR3 has 13 residues. Germline CDR1 is MNHNS and CDR2 is SASEGT. CDR3 DNA sequence: TGTGCCAGCAGTGAAGGGCACGCCTATGGCTACACCTTC. Amino acids: CASSEGHAYGYTF.

The CDR3 bases are TGTGCCAGCAGCCAGGGACAGGGTTGGCAGCCCCAGCATTTT. Translating gives CASSQGQGWQPQHF. This sequence joins TRBV16 and TRBJ1-5, with 9 bases matching TRBD1. V lost 3 bases to trimming and J lost 7 bases; unmatched junction nucleotides: 4. The germline CDR1 and CDR2 sequences are KGHSY and FQNENV. CDR3 size: 14 residues.

About this clone: In the same sample, other DNA sequences code for this CDR3. The rearrangement links TRBV28 to TRBJ1-2; perhaps TRBD1 as D (6 bases). CDR1 is MDHEN and CDR2 is SYDVKM in the germline V gene. The ends were cut back, 6 bases at V and 4 bases at J, with 12 bases in the middle. CDR3 length: 13 residues. In DNA, the CDR3 is TGTGCCAGCAGGCCACAGGGTTCCTATGGCTACACCTTC. Encoded protein: CASRPQGSYGYTF.

The V gene is TRBV4-1, the J gene TRBJ2-3, with no clear D. The CDR3 spans 15 residues. V lost 1 base, J lost 0 bases, and 8 bases lay in between. Germline loops: CDR1 MGHRA, CDR2 YSYEKL. The CDR3: CASSQVARSTDTQYF. The CDR3 DNA reads as TGCGCCAGCAGCCAAGTTGCCCGGAGCACAGATACGCAGTATTTT.

The gene calls are TRBV25-1 and TRBJ2-7; D possibly uses TRBD1 or TRBD2 (5 bases each). CDR1 MGHDK and CDR2 SYGVNS come from the germline V gene. V was clipped by 1 base and J by 2 bases, with 9 bases between them. CDR3 length: 14 amino acids. The CDR3 nucleotides read TGTGCCAGCAGTGAATCTCAGGGAGCCTACGAGCAGTACTTC. The encoded protein is CASSESQGAYEQYF.